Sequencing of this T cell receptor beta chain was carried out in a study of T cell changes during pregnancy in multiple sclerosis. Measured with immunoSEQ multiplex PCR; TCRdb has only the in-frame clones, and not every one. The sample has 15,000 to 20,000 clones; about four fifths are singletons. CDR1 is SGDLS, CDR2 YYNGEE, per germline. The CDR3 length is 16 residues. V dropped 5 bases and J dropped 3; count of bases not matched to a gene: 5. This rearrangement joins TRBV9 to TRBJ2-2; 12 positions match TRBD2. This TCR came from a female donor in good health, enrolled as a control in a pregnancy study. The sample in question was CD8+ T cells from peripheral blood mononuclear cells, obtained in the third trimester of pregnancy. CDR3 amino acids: CASRTSGSGDTGELFF. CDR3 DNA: TGTGCCAGCAGGACTAGCGGGAGTGGTGACACCGGGGAGCTGTTTTTT.